One TCR beta chain is described in this entry. This clonotype has ten or more counts. The antigen this receptor binds is unknown. Base qualities were left out, and no much larger clone turns up one base away. These data originate in a study of post-analysis software for immune sequencing data (dated by TCRdb to between 2015 and 2017). Concerning the study at large: Relapsing-remitting, secondary progressive and progressive-relapsing multiple sclerosis were recorded as disease courses, and subtype annotation was lacking for some patients. A subset of samples was prepared in parallel using single-end sample barcoding, then pooled and co-amplified after Illumina adapter ligation. Patient repertoires were compared against roughly 10 previously published healthy control repertoires from donors aged roughly 6 to 28 years.

TCR beta repertoires were profiled from peripheral blood of about a dozen young patients with multiple sclerosis to demonstrate the VDJtools post-analysis software. The patients with multiple sclerosis were children and adolescents between roughly 6 and 17 years of age. The full study reports these points: The multiple sclerosis patient group was slightly younger than the control group. Direct clustering with F measure showed strong co-clustering of samples prepared in the same batch, prompting a batch-effect correction. Significantly higher frequencies in patients than in controls were found for roughly 5 TRBV segments, including TRBV5-6, TRBV5-1 and TRBV20-1. Significantly lower normalized Chao1 diversity was found in multiple sclerosis patients than in controls, suggesting substantial peripheral T-cell clonal expansion.

The library was produced with PCR. Instrument on record: Illumina HiSeq 2500. To reduce PCR and sequencing biases, unique molecular identifiers were incorporated into the TCR beta cDNA libraries. Per 1 to 10 million input T cells, approximately 500,000 cDNA molecules were obtained, such that each molecule approximated one T cell. Patient libraries were prepared and sequenced with the same protocol used for the earlier healthy control dataset. Within a given batch, samples were prepared together, multiplexed and sequenced on the same HiSeq lane. Regarding the original processing steps: Raw barcoded reads were processed with MIGEC, and single-read molecular identifier groups were discarded before consensus assembly and CDR3 extraction. Clonotype tables were post-analysed with VDJtools, normalizing diversity by down-sampling all datasets to the smallest sample size. To correct batch-related cross-sample contamination, repertoire overlap clustering matched CDR3 amino acid sequences but not nucleotide sequences. TCRdb trimmed the raw reads at Q25, called clones with MiXCR and kept productive beta chains. Each entry is one CDR3 protein sequence, shown with its most common DNA and genes. These V and J calls derive from TCRdb rather than the authors' analysis. The sample has about 200,000 distinct CDR3 sequences on record, over 25% of them singletons. The ten most abundant clones make up approximately 3.6% of the sample.

Sequences SGHRS (CDR1) and YFSETQ (CDR2) are obtained from the germline V gene. The CDR3 runs 13 amino acids, cysteine and phenylalanine included. The kept DNA is CDR3 alone, 39 bases in frame from the first base. V loses 3 bases of germline sequence and J loses 3 bases, and the interval between the two ends is 10 bases. Material: blood. The source of this sequence is a girl between 2 and 17 years old with multiple sclerosis. Recombination joined TRBV5-1 with TRBJ2-7, with the D gene possibly TRBD1 or TRBD2, each one fitting 5 bases. The CDR3 reads as follows: CASSSGTDYEQYF. In nucleotide form, the sequence is TGCGCCAGCAGCTCGGGGACCGACTACGAGCAGTACTTC. Beyond the CDR3, the reference TRBV5-1 and TRBJ2-7 genes provide the residues; the full variable domain reads: KAGVTQTPRYLIKTRGQQVTLSCSPISGHRSVSWYQQTPGQGLQFLFEYFSETQRNKGNFPGRFSGRQFSNSRSEMNVSTLELGDSALYLCASSSGTDYEQYFGPGTRLTVT.